A selection of T cell receptor beta chains follows, all from one sample in a study of vaccination and CD4 T cells after COVID-19. Antigen specificity for these receptors is unknown. TCRdb recomputed calls from the PCR reads with MiXCR, one row per CDR3 protein. The profile covers approximately 8,100 distinct CDR3 sequences, with 55% to 75% appearing a single time and under 40% taken by the ten largest. The specimen sequenced was CD4+ T cells from blood, cultured in vitro. The receptor set was obtained from a human donor who had recovered from COVID-19. Both conserved end residues are part of each CDR3.

V | length | CDR3
TRBV2 | 19 | CASSEGDSGGHTSTDTQYF
TRBV7-2 | 17 | CASSPPGLAGSTGELFF
TRBV28 | 14 | CASTRDRAGDTQYF
TRBV6-1 | 15 | CASREKVVRNTEAFF
TRBV12-3/TRBV12-4 | 14 | CASSMDGRNQPQHF
TRBV20-1 | 16 | CSVDAGGWVSNQPQHF
TRBV11-2 | 14 | CASSSLPEQETQYF
TRBV20-1 | 13 | CSAEDRGQETQYF
TRBV27 | 14 | CASSLDGSYTEAFF
TRBV7-2 | 16 | CASSLTTGGRAGELFF
TRBV20-1 | 13 | CSAQGLAGNEQFF
TRBV18 | 14 | CASSPGDRDQPQHF
TRBV28 | 14 | CASRDRGTNYGYTF
TRBV7-9 | 15 | CASSLWGPPNGELFF
TRBV19 | 15 | CASSIAGTSTDTQYF
TRBV19 | 15 | CASRPGRGLFQPQHF
TRBV7-9 | 14 | CASSLDLGTVEAFF
TRBV19 | 18 | CASSNRSRRFGANSPLHF
TRBV5-1 | 15 | CASSTGGVSTDTQYF
TRBV28 | 13 | CASLLAGKETQYF
TRBV5-4 | 16 | CASSLARQGGTDTQYF
TRBV6-1 | 14 | CASSQGARGSPLHF
TRBV20-1 | 12 | CSASGSHYEQYF
TRBV27 | 14 | CASSRQTENTEAFF
TRBV6-5 | 15 | CASSYSTGGGETQYF
TRBV20-1 | 18 | CSAFKTTASGGGGETQYF
TRBV20-1 | 13 | CSASGRVAYEQYF
TRBV10-1 | 15 | CASSEFAPMNTEAFF
TRBV11-3 | 13 | CASSLDLQSEAFF
TRBV28 | 14 | CASSVSTAYYGYTF
TRBV5-4 | 17 | CASSLAGAGRANYGYTF
TRBV28 | 14 | CASSSHPMNTEAFF
TRBV5-1 | 14 | CASSLGQGHYGYTF
TRBV28 | 18 | CASRFEVGWTDSNQPQHF
TRBV27 | 15 | CASPPDRLYNSPLHF
TRBV20-1 | 15 | CSASRAAGGMETQYF
TRBV5-4 | 16 | CASSSHPGPDVNTIYF
TRBV6-1 | 15 | CASSPGTGGINEQFF
TRBV5-1 | 15 | CASSLAVASQETQYF
TRBV6-5 | 13 | CASSSARDIPRYF
TRBV19 | 13 | CASSPVWRETQYF
TRBV11-3 | 13 | CASSPTISGELFF
TRBV9 | 15 | CASSVTSFGDNEQFF
TRBV6-7 | 16 | CASSYPLDPAGTEAFF
TRBV10-1 | 14 | CASRSSDAPQVQYF